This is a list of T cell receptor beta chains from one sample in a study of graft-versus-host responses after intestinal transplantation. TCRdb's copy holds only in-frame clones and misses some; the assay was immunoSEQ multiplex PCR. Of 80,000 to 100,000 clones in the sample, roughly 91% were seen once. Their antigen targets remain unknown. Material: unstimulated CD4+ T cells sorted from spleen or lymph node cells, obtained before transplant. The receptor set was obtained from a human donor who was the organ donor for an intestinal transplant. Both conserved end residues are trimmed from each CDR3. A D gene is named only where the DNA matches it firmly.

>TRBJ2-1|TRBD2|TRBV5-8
ASSLGLAGMGF
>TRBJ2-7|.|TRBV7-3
ASSSVDKTYEQY
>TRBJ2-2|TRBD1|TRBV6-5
ASSFGQGYTGELF
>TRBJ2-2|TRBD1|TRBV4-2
ASSQDIQGASGELF
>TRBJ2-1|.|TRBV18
ASSRGTPGNEQF
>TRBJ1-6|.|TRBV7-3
ASSRDNSYNSPLH
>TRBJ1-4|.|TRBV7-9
ASSLYATNEKLF
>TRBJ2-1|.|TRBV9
ASSVDPITRSSYNEQF
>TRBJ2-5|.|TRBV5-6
ASSIRTANKY
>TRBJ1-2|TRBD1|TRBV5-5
ASSLMTGGGGYT
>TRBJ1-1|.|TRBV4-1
ASSQESSGGGWNTEAF
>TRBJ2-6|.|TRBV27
ASSFSSGANVLT
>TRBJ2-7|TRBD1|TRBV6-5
ASIYGTARDYEQY
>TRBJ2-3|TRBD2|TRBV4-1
ASSQDPGGGTDTQY
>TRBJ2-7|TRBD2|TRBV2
ASSEEGLSGAYEQY
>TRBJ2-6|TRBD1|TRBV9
ASSPRTGGPGSGANVLT
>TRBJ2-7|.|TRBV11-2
ASSPRQRYEQY
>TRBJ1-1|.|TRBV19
ASRRSEDTEAF
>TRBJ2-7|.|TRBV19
ASSIRGPTYEQY
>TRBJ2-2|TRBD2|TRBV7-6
ASSLLAGGNTGELF
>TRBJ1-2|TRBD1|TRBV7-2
ASSLAPGQTREGYT
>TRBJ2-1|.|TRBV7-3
ASSLNFPPGGFTSYNEQF
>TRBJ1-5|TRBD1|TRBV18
ASSPQTGVQPQH
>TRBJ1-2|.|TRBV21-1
ASSKGSGGYGYT
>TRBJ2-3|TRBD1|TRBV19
ASRGGDTQY
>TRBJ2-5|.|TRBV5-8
ATDPGGAFQETQY
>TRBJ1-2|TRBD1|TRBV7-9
ASSLTGGPYGYT
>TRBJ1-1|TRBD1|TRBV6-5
ASSQTDRTEAF
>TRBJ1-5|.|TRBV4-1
ASSQDFRGSGNQPQH
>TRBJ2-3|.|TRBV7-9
ASSFRGTDTQY
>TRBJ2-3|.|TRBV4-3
ASSQGRSAAQTYTQY
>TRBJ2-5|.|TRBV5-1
ASSPETRVHQY